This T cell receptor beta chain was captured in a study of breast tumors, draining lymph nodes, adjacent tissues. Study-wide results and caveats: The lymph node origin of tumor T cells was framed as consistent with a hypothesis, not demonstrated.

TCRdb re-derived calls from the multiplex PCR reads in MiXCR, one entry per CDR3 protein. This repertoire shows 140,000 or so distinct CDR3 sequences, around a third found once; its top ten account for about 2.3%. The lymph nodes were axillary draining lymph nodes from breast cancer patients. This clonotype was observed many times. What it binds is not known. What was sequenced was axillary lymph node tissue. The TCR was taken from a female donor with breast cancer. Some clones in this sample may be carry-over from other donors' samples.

Here the CDR3 DNA reads TGTGCCAGCAGCTCGGGTAGGACTAGGGGCACAGATACGCAGTATTTT. Translated, it gives CASSSGRTRGTDTQYF. The chain recombines TRBV7-9 with TRBJ2-3, with 7 bases matching TRBD2. Germline values: CDR1 SEHNR, CDR2 FQNEAQ (reference sequence). This CDR3 region has 16 residues. Trimming cost V 4 bases and J 1 base; bases outside gene matches: 8.